The T cell receptor beta chain under discussion was sequenced for a study of CD8+CD57+ T cells in acquired aplastic anemia. Study in general: Average DNA yield from sorted CD4+ and CD8+ cells was roughly 3 ug. Average CD4+ read depth in healthy donors was some 9.9 million reads.

As concerns this clonotype: Its antigen is not identified.

Study results and limitations: Controls did not differ significantly from patients in CD8+ Simpson's diversity. Patients and controls shared 25 to 30 CD8+ CDR3 sequences.

Genomic DNA served as template for TCR beta VDJ and CDR3 profiling. TCRdb called the reads again in MiXCR, with one record for every CDR3 protein. The sample has around 150,000 distinct CDR3 sequences; approximately 41% are singletons. The sequenced material came from sorted CD4+, CD8+, or CD8+CD57+ T cells (not recorded which) from PBMCs. The clonotype was recovered from a human donor in good health, serving as a control.

The CDR3 DNA follows: TGTGCCAGCAGGGACGGGGGGGTCCCCGGGGAGCTGTTTTTT. Its translation is CASRDGGVPGELFF. The chain uses TRBV7-6 and TRBJ2-2; 8 nucleotides align to TRBD2. Trimming removed 6 bases from V and 6 bases from J; junction bases left unmatched: 6. CDR3 size: 14 residues. Germline V gene sequence: CDR1 SGHVS, CDR2 FNYEAQ.